The next 16 T cell receptor beta chains were all read from a single sample in a study of blood T cell repertoires in COVID-19. Produced via immunoSEQ multiplex PCR; TCRdb's table is partial and in-frame only. Of about 380,000 clones listed, 88% are singletons. The sample was PBMCs or T cells enriched from blood (not recorded which). The receptors were gathered from a woman between 18 and 29 years old who had recovered from COVID-19.

The chain has TRBV7-2 and TRBJ1-2; 9 positions agree with TRBD1. This CDR3 is 16 amino acids long. CDR1 is SGHTA and CDR2 is FQGNSA in the germline V gene. Trimming cost V 5 bases and J 8 bases; bases outside gene matches: 15. In nucleotides, the CDR3 is TGTGCCAGCAGCGCGTCCGGGACAGGGTCGTTCCGAGGCTACACCTTC. It translates to CASSASGTGSFRGYTF. The whole variable domain, remainder taken from reference TRBV7-2 and TRBJ1-2, is GAGVSQSPSNKVTEKGKDVELRCDPISGHTALYWYRQSLGQGLEFLIYFQGNSAPDKSGLPSDRFSAERTGGSVSTLTIQRTQQEDSAVYLCASSASGTGSFRGYTFGSGTRLTVV.

This chain connects TRBV2 to TRBJ1-5; TRBD1 matches 9 bases. The V segment lost 6 bases and the J segment 0 bases; nucleotides outside the gene matches: 3. Germline V gives CDR1 SNHLY, CDR2 FYNNEI. The CDR3 runs to 15 residues. CDR3 nucleotides: TGTGCCAGCAGAGCGGACAGGGGTAGCAATCAGCCCCAGCATTTT. Its protein product is CASRADRGSNQPQHF.

This chain links TRBV11-2 with TRBJ1-2; 8 bases agree with TRBD1. The germline V gene encodes CDR1 SGHAT and CDR2 FQNNGV. V lost 5 bases and J lost 4; bases outside the gene matches: 3. This CDR3 is 13 amino acids long. The CDR3 spells CASSPDRVYGYTF. The CDR3 nucleotides read TGTGCCAGCAGCCCGGACAGGGTCTATGGCTACACCTTC.

This chain uses TRBV7-3 with TRBJ2-1; D possibly corresponds to TRBD2 (7 bases). Trimming took 3 bases from V and 2 from J, leaving 11 bases between them. The CDR3 sequence is 15 residues long. Per germline, CDR1 SGHTA and CDR2 FQGTGA. The CDR3: CASSFAGAAYNEQFF. For the CDR3, the DNA is TGTGCCAGCAGCTTCGCGGGGGCCGCCTACAATGAGCAGTTCTTC. Full variable domain (missing parts from reference TRBV7-3 and TRBJ2-1): GAGVSQTPSNKVTEKGKYVELRCDPISGHTALYWYRQSLGQGPEFLIYFQGTGAADDSGLPNDRFFAVRPEGSVSTLKIQRTERGDSAVYLCASSFAGAAYNEQFFGPGTRLTVL.

The CDR3 bases are TGTGCCAGCACCGTTTACCGACGGGGGGGCAGCACCGGGGAGCTGTTTTTT. Protein: CASTVYRRGGSTGELFF. This chain connects TRBV2 to TRBJ2-2, with 8 bases lining up with TRBD2. The J segment lost 4 bases and the V segment lost 7 bases, leaving 14 bases of the junction unmatched. The CDR3 contains 17 residues. Germline loops: CDR1 SNHLY, CDR2 FYNNEI.

This chain links TRBV6-2 or TRBV6-3 with TRBJ1-5; possible D gene TRBD1, 5 bases. CDR3 size: 14 residues. Trimming took off 1 base at V and 5 bases at J, with 9 bases between the two ends. Germline CDR1 reads MNHEY; CDR2 reads SVGEGT. The CDR3: CASSYLGDYQPQHF. CDR3 coding DNA: TGTGCCAGCAGTTACTTAGGGGATTATCAGCCCCAGCATTTT.

In DNA form, the CDR3 reads TGCAGTGCTGAACATGTAGATACGCAGTATTTT. Its protein is CSAEHVDTQYF. The rearrangement joins TRBV20-1 to TRBJ2-3, with D uncertain. CDR3 size: 11 residues. Germline CDR1 DFQATT, CDR2 SNEGSKA (reference sequence). Trimming cost V 5 bases and J 5 bases, with 8 bases left between them.

V and J are TRBV28 and TRBJ1-1, with TRBD1 matching 7 bases. V dropped 4 bases and J dropped 1; count of bases not matched to a gene: 6. The germline V gene encodes CDR1 MDHEN and CDR2 SYDVKM. CDR3 size: 15 residues. The CDR3 here is CASSWRTGRNTEAFF. For the CDR3, the DNA is TGTGCCAGCAGTTGGAGGACAGGCCGGAACACTGAAGCTTTCTTT.

The chain couples TRBV7-3 to TRBJ1-1; TRBD1 is a possible D gene (6 bases). V dropped 3 bases and J dropped 2 bases, with 31 bases sitting between them. From germline, CDR1 is SGHTA and CDR2 FQGTGA. The CDR3 is 21 amino acids. The CDR3 protein is CASSFLPSPLGRGLGNTEAFF. CDR3 DNA: TGTGCCAGCAGCTTCCTCCCCTCTCCTTTAGGCAGGGGTCTAGGCAACACTGAAGCTTTCTTT.

The V call is TRBV14, the J call TRBJ1-2; D may be TRBD1 (6 bases). This CDR3 contains 13 residues. The germline CDR1 and CDR2 sequences are SGHDN and FVKESK. Trimming stripped 3 bases from V and 5 bases from J, with 10 bases between. This CDR3 is CASSQDSRYGYTF. Written as DNA, the CDR3 is TGTGCCAGCAGCCAGGACAGCAGATATGGCTACACCTTC.

This rearrangement joins TRBV6-5 to TRBJ2-7, with 15 positions matching TRBD2. Germline values: CDR1 MNHEY, CDR2 SVGAGI. V lost 6 bases and J lost 6; bases outside the gene matches: 3. CDR3 size: 14 residues. CDR3 sequence (DNA): TGTGCCAGCAGCCTGGGACTAGCGGGGGGCGAGCAGTACTTC. The encoded protein is CASSLGLAGGEQYF.

The J gene is TRBJ2-3, the V gene TRBV19; 8 bases agree with TRBD2. Germline lookup yields CDR1 LNHDA and CDR2 SQIVND (reference sequence). Trimming took 5 bases from V and 2 from J; bases not matched to a gene: 6. CDR3 length: 15 residues. The CDR3 sequence: CASSPGGGYTDTQYF. For the CDR3, the DNA is TGTGCCAGTAGTCCGGGGGGGGGCTACACAGATACGCAGTATTTT.

The J gene is TRBJ2-1, the V gene TRBV18; D gene ambiguous. Trimming cost V 6 bases and J 6 bases, with 9 bases left between them. This CDR3 is 12 amino acids long. Germline lookup yields CDR1 KGHSH and CDR2 LQKENI. The CDR3 sequence is CASSSSGNEQFF. CDR3 in DNA: TGTGCCAGCTCCTCCTCGGGCAATGAGCAGTTCTTC.

The CDR3 sequence: CASSIPGLAGISTDTQYF. CDR3 coding DNA: TGTGCCAGCAGCATTCCGGGACTAGCGGGGATCAGCACAGATACGCAGTATTTT. The chain recombines TRBV7-3 with TRBJ2-3, with 13 bases fitting TRBD2. Germline trimming cut 5 bases from V and 0 bases from J; bases unmatched to any gene: 8. CDR1 and CDR2 from the germline V gene are SGHTA and FQGTGA. This CDR3 contains 18 residues.

In this sample, this clone turned up once. The V call is TRBV5-1, the J call TRBJ1-1; TRBD1 might be the D (6 bases). Germline loops: CDR1 SGHRS, CDR2 YFSETQ. The CDR3 is made up of 14 amino acids. V was pared by 0 bases and J by 3 bases, with 9 bases between. CDR3 amino acids: CASSLAPGDTEAFF. CDR3 nucleotides: TGCGCCAGCAGCTTGGCGCCAGGGGACACTGAAGCTTTCTTT.

This clone has just one count. The CDR3 DNA reads TGTGCCAGCAGCCAAACAGGGGGCGGTGAGACCCAGTACTTC. Its protein is CASSQTGGGETQYF. The chain links TRBV3-1 (or the pseudogene TRBV3-2) to TRBJ2-5; TRBD1 aligns across 9 bases. With 2 bases clipped from V and 5 bases from J, the junction kept 3 bases outside the gene matches. The germline gives CDR1 LGHDT, CDR2 YNNKEL (reference sequence). The CDR3 totals 14 residues.